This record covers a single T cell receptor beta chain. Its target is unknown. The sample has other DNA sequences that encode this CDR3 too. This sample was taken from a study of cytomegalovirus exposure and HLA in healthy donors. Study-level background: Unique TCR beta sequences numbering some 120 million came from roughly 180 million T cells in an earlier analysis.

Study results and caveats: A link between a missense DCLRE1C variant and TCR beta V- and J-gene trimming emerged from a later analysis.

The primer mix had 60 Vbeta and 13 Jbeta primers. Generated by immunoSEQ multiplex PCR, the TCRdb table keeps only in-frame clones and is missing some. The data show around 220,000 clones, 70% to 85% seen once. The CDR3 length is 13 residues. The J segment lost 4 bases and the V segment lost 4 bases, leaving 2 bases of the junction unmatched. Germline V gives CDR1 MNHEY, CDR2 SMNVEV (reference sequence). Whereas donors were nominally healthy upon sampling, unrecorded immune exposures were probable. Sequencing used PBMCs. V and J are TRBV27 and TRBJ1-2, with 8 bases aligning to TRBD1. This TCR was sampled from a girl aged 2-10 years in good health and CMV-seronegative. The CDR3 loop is CASSSDRGYGYTF. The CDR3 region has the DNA TGTGCCAGCAGTTCCGACAGGGGCTATGGCTACACCTTC.